The sequence of this TCR beta chain was determined in a study of CD8 T cells in ankylosing spondylitis. This clonotype was recorded many times. Its specificity is unknown. Trimming removed 0 bases from V and 9 bases from J; junction bases left unmatched: 4. The length of the CDR3 is 16 residues. Germline V gene data show CDR1 as LGHDT and CDR2 as YNNKEL (reference sequence). For TCR beta, libraries came from quantitative 5'-RACE with molecular barcodes. TCRdb called the 5' RACE reads again in MiXCR, with one record for every CDR3 protein. Here the sample spans 150,000 to 200,000 distinct CDR3 sequences, approximately 10% being singletons. Points from the study as a whole: Typical of ankylosing spondylitis blood, it appeared, was a TCR beta motif of roughly eight highly homologous variants. Past studies reported some motif variants in reactive arthritis synovial fluid and blood. Disease-linked clones reportedly concentrated significantly in matched ankylosing spondylitis synovial fluid.

The sample consisted of blood, either unsorted or a sorted T cell fraction (not recorded which). This receptor was identified in a male donor with ankylosing spondylitis or in good health (not recorded which). The genes are TRBV3-1 and TRBJ2-1; 14 bases fit TRBD2. CDR3 in amino acids: CASSQDRGTSGSEQFF. CDR3 coding DNA: TGTGCCAGCAGCCAAGATCGGGGGACTAGCGGGAGTGAGCAGTTCTTC.